A single sample gave rise to the 23 T cell receptor beta chains below, sequenced in a study of blood T cell repertoires in COVID-19. Measured with immunoSEQ multiplex PCR; TCRdb has only the in-frame clones, and not every one. The sample has just over 650,000 clones; 80% to 90% are singletons. The sample consisted of peripheral blood. The receptors come from a woman aged 18 to 35 with acute or convalescent COVID-19.

The J gene is TRBJ1-1, the V gene TRBV7-9, with D possibly TRBD1 on 5 matching bases. The germline V and J ends were trimmed by 5 bases and 5 bases, with 12 bases remaining between them. Germline CDR1 and CDR2: SEHNR and FQNEAQ (reference sequence). The CDR3 is 13 amino acids. CDR3 nucleotide sequence: TGTGCCAGCAGCCTCGGGGGAAAGACTGAAGCTTTCTTT. Its protein product is CASSLGGKTEAFF.

The gene calls are TRBV20-1 and TRBJ1-1; no definite D call. With 3 bases removed from V and 4 bases from J, the gap between germline ends came to 18 bases. The CDR3 has 15 amino acids. CDR1 is DFQATT and CDR2 is SNEGSKA in the germline V gene (reference sequence). CDR3 amino acids: CSASNRRVTSTEAFF. CDR3 coding DNA: TGCAGTGCTAGTAATAGGCGGGTTACTAGCACTGAAGCTTTCTTT.

This clone was observed a few times. CDR3: CASSFRDIGDYEQYF. For the CDR3, the DNA is TGTGCCAGCAGTTTCAGGGACATAGGGGACTACGAGCAGTACTTC. The chain is built from TRBV27 and TRBJ2-7; weak D call: TRBD1 (6 bases). CDR3 length: 15 amino acids. The V gene's germline CDR1 is MNHEY and CDR2 SMNVEV (reference sequence). V lost 3 bases and J lost 3, with 15 bases in between.

The chain has TRBV19 and TRBJ1-2; 11 bases map to TRBD1. This CDR3 is 15 amino acids long. Trimming removed 7 bases from V and 2 bases from J; junction bases left unmatched: 6. Germline loops: CDR1 LNHDA, CDR2 SQIVND (reference sequence). The CDR3 bases are TGTGCCAGTACCCTGGGGACAGGGGGGAACTATGGCTACACCTTC. Residues: CASTLGTGGNYGYTF.

This clone was recorded only once. The chain couples TRBV10-3 to TRBJ1-2, with TRBD1 as a possible D gene (5 bases). Germline CDR1 is ENHRY and CDR2 is SYGVKD. The V end lost 5 bases, the J end lost 3 bases, and 13 bases lay between the germline ends. CDR3 length: 14 residues. The CDR3: CAISSAGLDYGYTF. The CDR3 nucleotides read TGTGCCATCAGTTCGGCAGGGTTGGACTATGGCTACACCTTC.

The V call is TRBV15, the J call TRBJ2-7, with a tentative D call TRBD1 (6 bases). The CDR3 totals 15 residues. In germline, CDR1 is LNHNV, CDR2 YYDKDF (reference sequence). V dropped 0 bases and J dropped 2 bases, with 11 bases sitting between them. The chain's CDR3 is CATSREDRHAYEQYF. As DNA, the CDR3 is TGTGCCACCAGCAGAGAAGACAGGCATGCCTACGAGCAGTACTTC.

V and J are TRBV14 and TRBJ2-3; possible D gene TRBD1, 6 bases. The V gene lost 4 bases and the J gene lost 6 bases, with 11 bases spanning the gap. The germline V gene has CDR1 SGHDN and CDR2 FVKESK. The CDR3 sequence is 13 residues long. The CDR3 protein is CASSLTGSDTQYF. The CDR3 coding sequence is TGTGCCAGCAGCCTCACAGGGTCCGATACGCAGTATTTT.

The chain combines TRBV28 with TRBJ1-1; 7 bases align to TRBD1. CDR3 length equals 14 residues. V was clipped by 8 bases and J by 0 bases; unmatched bases: 6. Per germline, CDR1 MDHEN and CDR2 SYDVKM. The CDR3 DNA reads TGTGCCAGCCGCCGGGACAGCATGAACACTGAAGCTTTCTTT. This sequence encodes CASRRDSMNTEAFF.

This clone has a single count. The chain couples TRBV20-1 to TRBJ1-5, with TRBD1 as a possible D gene (5 bases). This CDR3 spans 13 amino acids. The germline gives CDR1 DFQATT, CDR2 SNEGSKA (reference sequence). The ends were cut back, 3 bases at V and 3 bases at J, with 9 bases in the middle. CDR3 in DNA: TGCAGTGCTAGTAAGGGGAACAATCAGCCCCAGCATTTT. Its translation is CSASKGNNQPQHF.

On this clone: The sample has other DNA sequences that encode this CDR3 too. The V and J genes are TRBV7-2 and TRBJ2-2; TRBD2 is a possible D gene (6 bases). CDR1 is SGHTA, CDR2 FQGNSA, per germline. The CDR3 totals 15 residues. The V and J ends lost 2 bases and 1 base respectively, with 8 bases between them. CDR3 DNA: TGTGCCAGCAGCTTAAGAGCGGGGAACACCGGGGAGCTGTTTTTT. Encoded protein: CASSLRAGNTGELFF.

The V call is TRBV10-3, the J call TRBJ1-4; TRBD1 agrees at 9 bases. The CDR3 runs 14 residues. Germline CDR1 reads ENHRY; CDR2 reads SYGVKD. The junction had 6 bases not matched to a gene; V was cut back by 6 bases and J by 7 bases. CDR3 sequence (DNA): TGTGCCATCAGCCGGGACAGGGAGCGTGAAAAACTGTTTTTT. Encoded protein: CAISRDREREKLFF.

This clone has just one count. The chain joins TRBV7-2 to TRBJ1-2, with a possible D match to TRBD1 (6 bases). The CDR3 runs to 14 residues. Germline values: CDR1 SGHTA, CDR2 FQGNSA. Trimming left V 1 base short and J 5 bases short, with 11 bases between. The CDR3, as DNA: TGTGCCAGCAGCTTAGTAGCAGGGGAATATGGCTACACCTTC. It encodes CASSLVAGEYGYTF.

J is TRBJ2-1 and V is TRBV9; weak D call: TRBD1 (8 bases). CDR1 and CDR2 (germline): SGDLS, YYNGEE. Deletions cut 4 bases from V and 7 bases from J, with 18 bases between. The CDR3 is made up of 15 amino acids. Written as DNA, the CDR3 is TGTGCCAGCAGCCCGAGCGGGGACAGGCTGAATGAGCAGTTCTTC. Translating it yields CASSPSGDRLNEQFF.

The gene calls are TRBV5-6 and TRBJ2-3; 8 nucleotides line up with TRBD2. The V gene end was trimmed by 1 base and the J gene end by 1 base; junction bases not matched to a gene: 5. The CDR3 has 16 amino acids. Germline lookup yields CDR1 SGHDT and CDR2 YYEEEE. CDR3 protein: CASSLRLASGTDTQYF. The CDR3 bases are TGTGCCAGCAGCTTGCGACTAGCGAGCGGCACAGATACGCAGTATTTT.

CDR3 sequence: CASSDETGGNIQYF. DNA of the CDR3: TGTGCCAGCAGTGATGAGACAGGGGGAAACATTCAGTACTTC. V and J are TRBV25-1 and TRBJ2-4; 9 nucleotides align to TRBD1. Germline V gene sequence: CDR1 MGHDK, CDR2 SYGVNS. This CDR3 is 14 amino acids long. V dropped 3 bases and J dropped 6; count of bases not matched to a gene: 3.

The V and J genes are TRBV5-1 and TRBJ1-2; D gene uncertain. The CDR3 runs to 12 residues. V was cut by 4 bases and J by 3 bases, with 7 bases left in between. Germline CDR1 and CDR2: SGHRS and YFSETQ. The chain's CDR3 is CASSGRDYGYTF. CDR3 DNA sequence: TGCGCCAGCAGCGGCCGGGACTATGGCTACACCTTC.

Of note for this clone: Other DNA sequences from this sample encode an identical CDR3 as well. The V and J genes are TRBV6-5 and TRBJ1-1, with D possibly matching TRBD1 (6 bases). This CDR3 region has 13 residues. In germline, CDR1 is MNHEY, CDR2 SVGAGI. V was clipped by 6 bases and J by 1 base, with 9 bases between them. The CDR3 spells CASSLRGNTEAFF. CDR3 nucleotides: TGTGCCAGCAGCCTCAGGGGGAACACTGAAGCTTTCTTT.

The rearrangement uses TRBV7-9 and TRBJ1-5, with 7 positions matching TRBD1. CDR1 is SEHNR and CDR2 is FQNEAQ in the germline V gene (reference sequence). The CDR3 runs to 12 residues. V gave up 11 bases and J gave up 2 bases; unmatched junction bases: 3. The CDR3 DNA reads as TGTGCCGGAGGACAGGGCAATCAGCCCCAGCATTTT. As protein: CAGGQGNQPQHF. The whole variable domain, remainder taken from reference TRBV7-9 and TRBJ1-5, is DTGVSQNPRHKITKRGQNVTFRCDPISEHNRLYWYRQTLGQGPEFLTYFQNEAQLEKSRLLSDRFSAERPKGSFSTLEIQRTEQGDSAMYLCAGGQGNQPQHFGDGTRLSIL.

The chain is built from TRBV11-2 and TRBJ1-2, with D possibly matching TRBD1 (6 bases). V was cut by 0 bases and J by 5 bases, with 10 bases left in between. The CDR3 is 14 amino acids. Germline CDR1 SGHAT, CDR2 FQNNGV. CDR3 in amino acids: CASSLEGGYYGYTF. The CDR3, as DNA: TGTGCCAGCAGCTTAGAAGGGGGTTATTATGGCTACACCTTC.

CDR3 sequence: CASGASGGVEQYF. The CDR3 DNA sequence: TGTGCTAGTGGTGCCTCCGGGGGAGTCGAGCAGTACTTC. The V and J genes are TRBV12-5 and TRBJ2-7, with D tentatively TRBD2 (6 bases). This CDR3 has 13 amino acids. With 5 bases removed from V and 6 bases from J, the gap between germline ends came to 14 bases. Germline V gives CDR1 LGHNT, CDR2 FRNRAP.

The CDR3 nucleotides are TGTGCCAGCGTATTAGCGGGGGGTAGGGAGCAGTTCTTC. Its protein product is CASVLAGGREQFF. The genes are TRBV6-6 and TRBJ2-1; 10 nucleotides agree with TRBD2. The trim removed 8 bases at V and 10 bases at J, leaving 8 bases unmatched. CDR1 and CDR2 from the germline V gene are MNHNY and SVGAGI (reference sequence). This CDR3 spans 13 amino acids.

The CDR3 sequence is CSVGGAEAFF. The CDR3 nucleotides read TGCAGCGTTGGGGGGGCTGAAGCTTTCTTT. The chain employs TRBV29-1 and TRBJ1-1; D is perhaps TRBD1 (5 bases). The germline V and J ends were trimmed by 4 bases and 6 bases, with 6 bases remaining between them. The CDR3 consists of 10 residues. The germline V gene encodes CDR1 SQVTM and CDR2 ANQGSEA.

This chain joins TRBV5-1 and TRBJ2-5; 7 bases map to TRBD2. V trimming: 1 base; J trimming: 3 bases; junction bases outside the gene matches: 3. CDR1 SGHRS and CDR2 YFSETQ come from the germline V gene. This CDR3 comprises 14 residues. The CDR3 region is CASSLWAGEETQYF. The CDR3 coding sequence is TGCGCCAGCAGCTTGTGGGCGGGGGAAGAGACCCAGTACTTC. Looking up the rest from reference TRBV5-1 and TRBJ2-5 gives the full variable domain: KAGVTQTPRYLIKTRGQQVTLSCSPISGHRSVSWYQQTPGQGLQFLFEYFSETQRNKGNFPGRFSGRQFSNSRSEMNVSTLELGDSALYLCASSLWAGEETQYFGPGTRLLVL.